Detailed here is one TCR beta chain. Its antigen remains unknown. TCRdb keeps only in-frame clones here, not all; method: immunoSEQ multiplex PCR. Of 60,000 to 100,000 clones in the sample, around 87% were seen once. This sample is part of a study of T cell responses to AZD1222 COVID-19 vaccine. Study-wide findings and caveats: The number of AZD1222 recipients seropositive at baseline was only five to seven.

V was clipped by 0 bases and J by 4 bases; unmatched bases: 0. The germline CDR1 and CDR2 sequences are SGHAT and FQNNGV. CDR3 size: 16 residues. Here the sequenced sample was peripheral blood, taken on day 0 of AZD1222 vaccination. The receptor's source is an adult in good health. The rearrangement joins TRBV11-2 to TRBJ2-3; 14 bases match TRBD2. The CDR3 coding sequence is TGTGCCAGCAGCTTAGAGGGACTAGCGGGAGCAGATACGCAGTATTTT. Its translation is CASSLEGLAGADTQYF.